Following are 23 T cell receptor beta chains from one sample sequenced in a study of metastatic and nonmetastatic thyroid tumors. TCRdb re-called clones via MiXCR from the PCR reads. The repertoire holds around 20,000 clones, with about a quarter as singletons. The entire patient cohort was treatment-naive prior to thyroid surgery. Sequencing used tumor tissue. Receptors originate from a female donor with papillary thyroid cancer or a benign thyroid nodule (not recorded which). Some clones in this sample may be carry-over from other donors' samples.

This clone was seen many times. Other DNA sequences from this sample encode an identical CDR3 as well. CDR3 sequence reads: CATSRDNGRTYGYTF. CDR3 coding DNA: TGTGCCACCAGCAGAGACAATGGACGGACCTATGGCTACACCTTC. The chain uses TRBV15 and TRBJ1-2; D not certain. Trimming left V 0 bases short and J 4 bases short, with 12 bases between. There are 15 residues in the CDR3. The germline V gene has CDR1 LNHNV and CDR2 YYDKDF (reference sequence).

Notes on this clone: An end of the junction differs from the germline gene, which may be a read error. The gene calls are TRBV6-1 and TRBJ1-2; no definite D call. This CDR3 has 15 residues. Germline CDR1 reads MNHNS; CDR2 reads SASEGT. The CDR3 DNA reads as TGTGCAAGCAACCCACTCCCCCCTCCCTCTCCGGGCTACACCTTC. Protein product: CASNPLPPPSPGYTF.

This clone was detected a few times. At one end, the junction sequence differs from germline, possibly due to a read error. The chain couples TRBV5-1 to TRBJ1-4; 7 bases fit TRBD1. There are 15 residues in the CDR3. Per the germline V gene, CDR1 is SGHRS and CDR2 is YFSETQ. The CDR3 loop is CASSLEGGWGEELFF. The CDR3 nucleotides are TGCGCCAGCAGCTTGGAAGGGGGCTGGGGTGAAGAACTGTTTTTT.

In this sample, this clone turned up many times. The chain couples TRBV11-2 to TRBJ1-1; D remains ambiguous. The V and J ends lost 6 bases and 0 bases respectively, with 11 bases between them. This CDR3 contains 14 residues. CDR1 SGHAT and CDR2 FQNNGV come from the germline V gene. The CDR3 reads CASSSGVLNTEAFF. CDR3 coding DNA: TGTGCCAGCAGTTCCGGGGTTTTGAACACTGAAGCTTTCTTT.

This clone was recorded many times. The chain has TRBV7-9 and TRBJ2-7; TRBD2 aligns across 9 bases. V was pared by 6 bases and J by 2 bases, with 8 bases of the junction left unmatched. Germline V gene lookup returns CDR1 SEHNR and CDR2 FQNEAQ (reference sequence). The CDR3 has 15 amino acids. The CDR3 nucleotides read TGTGCCAGCAGGGAGGTTTCTAGCGGGGCCTACGAGCAGTACTTC. The encoded protein is CASREVSSGAYEQYF. Looking up the rest from reference TRBV7-9 and TRBJ2-7 gives the full variable domain: DTGVSQNPRHKITKRGQNVTFRCDPISEHNRLYWYRQTLGQGPEFLTYFQNEAQLEKSRLLSDRFSAERPKGSFSTLEIQRTEQGDSAMYLCASREVSSGAYEQYFGPGTRLTVT.

The J gene is TRBJ2-3, the V gene TRBV30; tentative D call: TRBD2 (7 bases). Trimming stripped 4 bases from V and 8 bases from J, with 16 bases between. The CDR3 runs to 13 residues. The germline CDR1 and CDR2 sequences are GTSNPN and SVGIG (reference sequence). CDR3 in DNA: TGTGCCTGGAAAACGAGGGGGGGCTCTACGCAGTATTTT. This encodes CAWKTRGGSTQYF.

The chain joins TRBV4-2 to TRBJ1-5; 9 bases are a match to TRBD1. V lost 4 bases to trimming and J lost 1 base; unmatched junction nucleotides: 11. CDR3 size: 18 residues. Per germline, CDR1 LGHNA and CDR2 YNFKEQ. The CDR3 bases are TGTGCCAGCAGCCGGGGACAGGGACTTGAGCTGAGCAATCAGCCCCAGCATTTT. This sequence encodes CASSRGQGLELSNQPQHF.

This clone has only a few counts. A much larger clone differs from this one at a single base, so this may be a read error. The chain joins TRBV6-2 or TRBV6-3 to TRBJ2-2, with TRBD2 as a possible D gene (6 bases). CDR1 is MNHEY, CDR2 SVGEGT, per germline. The CDR3 consists of 13 residues. In nucleotides, the CDR3 is TGTGCCAGCAGTTACATGGACACCGGGGGGCTGTTTTTT. This gives the protein CASSYMDTGGLFF.

Note on this clone: A junction end diverges from the germline sequence, so it may reflect a read error. J is TRBJ1-6 and V is TRBV6-1; unclear D gene. The CDR3 runs 14 residues. Germline lookup yields CDR1 MNHNS and CDR2 SASEGT. As DNA, the CDR3 is TGTGCCAGCAGGCGGTCCTCCTCTAATTCACCCCTCCACTTT. Translation: CASRRSSSNSPLHF.

This clone turned up a few times. This chain's CDR3 is CASSVYSNQPQHF. In DNA form, the CDR3 reads TGTGCCAGCTCGGTGTATAGCAATCAGCCCCAGCATTTT. This chain connects TRBV6-2 or TRBV6-3 to TRBJ1-5; D unresolved. The germline gives CDR1 MNHEY, CDR2 SVGEGT. There are 13 residues in the CDR3. Trimming left V 8 bases short and J 0 bases short, with 8 bases between.

Here the CDR3 reads CSIDRVRGNEQFF. The CDR3 DNA sequence: TGCAGCATTGACAGGGTCAGGGGGAATGAGCAGTTCTTC. This sequence joins TRBV20-1 and TRBJ2-1; 7 bases are shared with TRBD1. The CDR3 has 13 amino acids. Germline CDR1 reads DFQATT; CDR2 reads SNEGSKA (reference sequence).

This clone showed up just a few times. The rearrangement uses TRBV6-2 or TRBV6-3 and TRBJ2-7, with a weak D call TRBD2 (6 bases). The CDR3 runs 16 residues. Per the germline V gene, CDR1 is MNHEY and CDR2 is SVGEGT. Trimming took 0 bases from V and 2 from J, leaving 14 bases between them. The CDR3 sequence is CASSYSVGGRPYEQYF. The CDR3 DNA follows: TGTGCCAGCAGTTACTCGGTGGGAGGTAGGCCCTACGAGCAGTACTTC.

In this sample, this clone turned up many times. The chain is built from TRBV20-1 and TRBJ2-1; 14 bases map to TRBD2. Trimming cost V 5 bases and J 7 bases; bases outside gene matches: 7. Germline CDR1 DFQATT, CDR2 SNEGSKA (reference sequence). The CDR3 covers 15 residues. The CDR3 nucleotides read TGCAGTGCTTTAAGACTAGCGGGAGGGCCAAATGAGCAGTTCTTC. This translates into CSALRLAGGPNEQFF.

The genes are TRBV5-1 and TRBJ2-1; 7 bases are a match to TRBD1. The length of the CDR3 is 16 residues. Germline trimming cut 0 bases from V and 0 bases from J; bases unmatched to any gene: 3. The germline gives CDR1 SGHRS, CDR2 YFSETQ. CDR3 DNA: TGCGCCAGCAGCTTGGAACAGGGGAGCTCCTACAATGAGCAGTTCTTC. Amino acid sequence: CASSLEQGSSYNEQFF.

This rearrangement joins TRBV11-2 to TRBJ1-5; D might be TRBD1 (6 bases). The germline V gene encodes CDR1 SGHAT and CDR2 FQNNGV. Trimming removed 5 bases from V and 2 bases from J, with 19 bases in between. The CDR3 loop spans 17 amino acids. This CDR3 is CASSRKSSDSGNQPQHF. CDR3 DNA: TGTGCCAGCAGCCGAAAAAGTTCGGACAGTGGCAATCAGCCCCAGCATTTT. Full variable domain (rest looked up from reference TRBV11-2 and TRBJ1-5): EAGVAQSPRYKIIEKRQSVAFWCNPISGHATLYWYQQILGQGPKLLIQFQNNGVVDDSQLPKDRFSAERLKGVDSTLKIQPAKLEDSAVYLCASSRKSSDSGNQPQHFGDGTRLSIL.

The V gene is TRBV18, the J gene TRBJ2-7; tentative D call: TRBD1 (6 bases). Germline values: CDR1 KGHSH, CDR2 LQKENI. The V and J ends lost 5 bases and 3 bases respectively, with 11 bases between them. This CDR3 is built from 13 residues. The CDR3 spells CASSANRDYEQYF. CDR3 DNA sequence: TGTGCCAGCTCAGCGAACAGGGACTACGAGCAGTACTTC. Together with reference TRBV18 and TRBJ2-7, the CDR3 gives the full variable domain: NAGVMQNPRHLVRRRGQEARLRCSPMKGHSHVYWYRQLPEEGLKFMVYLQKENIIDESGMPKERFSAEFPKEGPSILRIQQVVRGDSAAYFCASSANRDYEQYFGPGTRLTVT.

CDR3 protein: CYGGHANTGELFF. The CDR3 DNA follows: TGCTATGGGGGACATGCTAACACCGGGGAGCTGTTTTTT. The chain uses TRBV20-1 and TRBJ2-2, with TRBD1 as a possible D gene (6 bases). Per germline, CDR1 DFQATT and CDR2 SNEGSKA (reference sequence). This CDR3 comprises 13 residues.

The table lists this clone with a few counts. A much bigger clone sits one base away, suggesting this may be a read error. The chain carries TRBV28 and TRBJ2-1; 8 nucleotides line up with TRBD2. J was trimmed by 6 bases and V by 9 bases; bases with no gene match: 10. CDR3 length: 14 amino acids. From germline, CDR1 is MDHEN and CDR2 SYDVKM. The CDR3 spells CARELGTRGNEQFF. CDR3 nucleotides: TGTGCCAGGGAACTCGGGACTAGAGGCAATGAGCAGTTCTTC.

This clone occurred a few times. The CDR3 DNA reads TGTGCCAGCAGTTCCCTAGCGGGAGACAGAAACATTCAGTACTTC. Amino acid sequence: CASSSLAGDRNIQYF. The chain combines TRBV28 with TRBJ2-4; 10 positions agree with TRBD2. The CDR3 runs 15 residues. Germline-derived CDR1 and CDR2 are MDHEN and SYDVKM. V dropped 4 bases and J dropped 6; count of bases not matched to a gene: 6.

This clone was observed a single time. V gene TRBV30 combines with J gene TRBJ1-1, with TRBD1 as a possible D gene (6 bases). The CDR3 is made up of 10 amino acids. Germline V gives CDR1 GTSNPN, CDR2 SVGIG (reference sequence). For the CDR3, the DNA is TGTGCAGGGAACAGGGAAATGGCTTTCTTT. Protein product: CAGNREMAFF. Full variable domain (rest looked up from reference TRBV30 and TRBJ1-1): SQTIHQWPATLVQPVGSPLSLECTVEGTSNPNLYWYRQAAGRGLQLLFYSVGIGQISSEVPQNLSASRPQDRQFILSSKKLLLSDSGFYLCAGNREMAFFGQGTRLTVV.

This clone was detected many times. This chain joins TRBV7-6 and TRBJ2-7; D is ambiguous. This CDR3 has 14 residues. The ends were cut back, 5 bases at V and 2 bases at J, with 13 bases in the middle. Germline V gives CDR1 SGHVS, CDR2 FNYEAQ. CDR3 loop: CASSPTLATYEQYF. CDR3 nucleotide sequence: TGTGCCAGCAGCCCTACCCTGGCCACCTACGAGCAGTACTTC.

Of note for this clone: This may stem from a read error, because a much larger clone lies one nucleotide away. The rearrangement uses TRBV7-6 and TRBJ2-5, with TRBD2 matching 9 bases. The germline CDR1 and CDR2 sequences are SGHVS and FNYEAQ. The V segment lost 4 bases and the J segment 7 bases; nucleotides outside the gene matches: 13. This CDR3 is built from 16 residues. The CDR3 DNA reads as TGTGCCAGCAGCTCCCGTTGGACTAGCGCTCTTGGGACCCAGTACTTC. This sequence encodes CASSSRWTSALGTQYF.

J is TRBJ2-5 and V is TRBV15; perhaps TRBD1 as D (6 bases). V was trimmed by 1 base and J by 5 bases, leaving 11 bases between them. Germline-derived CDR1 and CDR2 are LNHNV and YYDKDF (reference sequence). The CDR3 is 14 amino acids. The CDR3 is CATSRGGGKETQYF. CDR3 bases: TGTGCCACCAGCAGAGGAGGGGGTAAGGAGACCCAGTACTTC. The whole variable domain, filled in from reference TRBV15 and TRBJ2-5, reads DAMVIQNPRYQVTQFGKPVTLSCSQTLNHNVMYWYQQKSSQAPKLLFHYYDKDFNNEADTPDNFQSRRPNTSFCFLDIRSPGLGDTAMYLCATSRGGGKETQYFGPGTRLLVL.